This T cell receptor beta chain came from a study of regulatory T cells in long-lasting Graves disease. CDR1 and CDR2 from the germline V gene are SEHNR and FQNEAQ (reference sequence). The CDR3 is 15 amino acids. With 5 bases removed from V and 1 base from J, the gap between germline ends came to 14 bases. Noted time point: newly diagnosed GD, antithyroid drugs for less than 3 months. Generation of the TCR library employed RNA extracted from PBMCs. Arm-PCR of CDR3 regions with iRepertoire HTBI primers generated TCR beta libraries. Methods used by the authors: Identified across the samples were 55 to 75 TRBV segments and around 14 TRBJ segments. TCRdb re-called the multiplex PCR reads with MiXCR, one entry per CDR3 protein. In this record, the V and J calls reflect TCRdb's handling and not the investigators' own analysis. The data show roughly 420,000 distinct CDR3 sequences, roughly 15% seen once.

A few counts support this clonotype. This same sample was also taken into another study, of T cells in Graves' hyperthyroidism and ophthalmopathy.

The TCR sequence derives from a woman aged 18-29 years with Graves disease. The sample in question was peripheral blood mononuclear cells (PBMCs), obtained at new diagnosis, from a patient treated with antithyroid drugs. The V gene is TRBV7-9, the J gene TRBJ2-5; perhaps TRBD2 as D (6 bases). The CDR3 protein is CASSTEGGPQETQYF. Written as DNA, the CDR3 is TGTGCCAGCAGCACCGAGGGAGGCCCCCAAGAGACCCAGTACTTC.